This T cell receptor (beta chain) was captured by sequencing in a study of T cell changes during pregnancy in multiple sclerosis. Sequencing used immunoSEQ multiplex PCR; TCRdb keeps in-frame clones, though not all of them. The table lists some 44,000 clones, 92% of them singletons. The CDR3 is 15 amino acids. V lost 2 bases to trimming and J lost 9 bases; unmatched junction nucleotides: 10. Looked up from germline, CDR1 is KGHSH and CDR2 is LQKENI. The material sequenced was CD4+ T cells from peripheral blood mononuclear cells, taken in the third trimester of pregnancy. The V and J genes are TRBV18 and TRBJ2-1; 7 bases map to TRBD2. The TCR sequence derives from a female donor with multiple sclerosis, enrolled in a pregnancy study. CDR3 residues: CASSPIAGPAVEQFF. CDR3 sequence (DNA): TGTGCCAGCTCACCAATAGCGGGTCCTGCGGTTGAGCAGTTCTTC.